This T cell receptor (beta chain) originates from a study of OX40 agonist ivuxolimab in advanced cancers. Background on the study: People in dose escalation had one of these cancers: hepatocellular carcinoma, melanoma, renal cell or head and neck cancer.

Using immunoSEQ multiplex PCR, the repertoire was profiled, and TCRdb retains in-frame clones only, with some absent. The data contain some 25,000 clones, about 86% of them singletons. Germline V CDR1 and CDR2: SEHNR, FQNEAQ (reference sequence). This CDR3 has 14 residues. Trimming stripped 7 bases from V and 8 bases from J, with 18 bases between. The V and J genes are TRBV7-9 and TRBJ2-1; possible D gene TRBD1, 6 bases. This receptor was taken from an adult with an advanced solid tumor such as melanoma, head and neck, liver or kidney cancer. The sequenced sample was CD4+ or CD8+ T cells sorted from blood, obtained in a trial of the OX40 agonist ivuxolimab. The CDR3 sequence is CASNFGNRDDEQFF. In nucleotides, the CDR3 is TGTGCCAGCAACTTCGGGAACAGGGACGATGAGCAGTTCTTC.